Listed below are T cell receptor beta chains from one sample, sequenced in a study of Ad26.COV2.S vaccination and SARS-CoV-2 variants. Produced via immunoSEQ multiplex PCR; TCRdb's table is partial and in-frame only. This sample has over 250,000 clones, with approximately 89% found just once. The material was peripheral blood, obtained in a trial of Ad26.COV2.S vaccine versus placebo. The receptors were sampled from a person aged 18-60 years who received the Ad26.COV2.S COVID-19 vaccine or a placebo. The CDR3 runs from the conserved cysteine through the conserved F or W. Fields, in order: D gene, V gene, J gene, CDR3 protein, CDR3 DNA. The D gene is left open where the match is weak.

NA,TRBV20-1,TRBJ2-7,CSAILEVEQYF,TGCAGTGCTATCCTTGAGGTCGAGCAGTACTTC
NA,TRBV20-1,TRBJ1-1,CSARSERGAFF,TGCAGTGCTCGGTCCGAGAGGGGAGCTTTCTTT
NA,TRBV29-1,TRBJ1-2,CSVEIGNYGYTF,TGCAGCGTTGAAATAGGGAACTATGGCTACACCTTC
TRBD2,TRBV19,TRBJ2-7,CASRKTSGGYEQYF,TGTGCCAGTAGGAAGACTAGCGGGGGATACGAGCAGTACTTC
TRBD1,TRBV24-1,TRBJ2-3,CATSETGTGKDTQYF,TGTGCCACCAGTGAAACCGGGACAGGGAAAGATACGCAGTATTTT
TRBD2,TRBV25-1,TRBJ2-7,CASSEAGAYEQYF,TGTGCCAGCAGTGAGGCGGGGGCCTACGAGCAGTACTTC
NA,TRBV9,TRBJ2-2,CASSVSPVFGELFF,TGTGCCAGCAGCGTAAGCCCCGTTTTCGGGGAGCTGTTTTTT
NA,TRBV5-5,TRBJ2-6,CASSLFRFGANVLTF,TGTGCCAGCAGCTTGTTCCGGTTTGGGGCCAACGTCCTGACTTTC
NA,TRBV12-3/TRBV12-4,TRBJ1-2,CASSTGTRYGYTF,TGTGCCAGCAGTACAGGGACCCGCTATGGCTACACCTTC
NA,TRBV7-3,TRBJ2-5,CASSLGVGPGETQYF,TGTGCCAGCAGCTTAGGAGTGGGGCCGGGAGAGACCCAGTACTTC
NA,TRBV11-1,TRBJ1-2,CASSVTGYGYTF,TGTGCCAGCTCAGTCACGGGCTATGGCTACACCTTC
TRBD1,TRBV18,TRBJ1-2,CASSPIWRRGQGAIGYTF,TGTGCCAGCTCACCAATTTGGCGGCGTGGACAGGGGGCGATCGGCTACACCTTC